These 26 T cell receptor beta chains were all obtained from the same sample, sequenced in a study of identical twins. Via MiXCR, TCRdb re-called the 5' RACE reads, giving one row per CDR3 protein. The table records 510,000 or so distinct CDR3 sequences, 13% to 15% of them present only once. This same sample was also taken into another study, of yellow fever vaccine responses in identical twins.

Sequenced sample: CD4+ T cells sorted from blood. Receptors were obtained from a woman aged 18-29 years in good health.

This chain links TRBV3-1 with TRBJ1-2; TRBD1 matches at 9 bases. The ends lost 8 bases at V and 7 bases at J; junction bases unmatched: 8. CDR3 length: 13 residues. Germline CDR1 reads LGHDT; CDR2 reads YNNKEL (reference sequence). The CDR3 spells CASRSQGARGYTF. The CDR3 bases are TGTGCCAGCCGTTCACAGGGGGCGCGTGGCTACACCTTC.

The sample holds a few counts of this clonotype. The chain uses TRBV18 and TRBJ2-3; D ambiguous. V gave up 5 bases and J gave up 0 bases, with 21 bases separating them. CDR1 is KGHSH and CDR2 is LQKENI in the germline V gene. CDR3 size: 18 residues. The CDR3 loop is CASSSNAQAPGSTDTQYF. For the CDR3, the DNA is TGTGCCAGCTCATCAAACGCGCAAGCCCCTGGGAGCACAGATACGCAGTATTTT. Together with reference TRBV18 and TRBJ2-3, the CDR3 gives the full variable domain: NAGVMQNPRHLVRRRGQEARLRCSPMKGHSHVYWYRQLPEEGLKFMVYLQKENIIDESGMPKERFSAEFPKEGPSILRIQQVVRGDSAAYFCASSSNAQAPGSTDTQYFGPGTRLTVL.

This clonotype was observed a handful of times. J is TRBJ2-7 and V is TRBV28; D ambiguous. The germline V and J ends were trimmed by 2 bases and 7 bases, with 6 bases remaining between them. Germline CDR1 and CDR2: MDHEN and SYDVKM. The CDR3 length is 11 residues. Here the CDR3 reads CASSLRQEQYF. CDR3 nucleotides: TGTGCCAGCAGTTTAAGGCAGGAGCAGTACTTC.

This clonotype was seen ten or more times. CDR3 sequence (DNA): TGTGCCAGCAGTCACAGACAGTTACTGAACACTGAAGCTTTCTTT. Translating gives CASSHRQLLNTEAFF. The chain recombines TRBV12-3 or TRBV12-4 with TRBJ1-1, with D tentatively TRBD1 (5 bases). Trimming left V 5 bases short and J 0 bases short, with 13 bases between. The CDR3 sequence is 15 residues long.

The V and J genes are TRBV11-3 and TRBJ2-2; D gene uncertain. CDR1 SGHNT and CDR2 YENEEA come from the germline V gene. Trimming pared 2 bases from V and 5 bases from J, leaving 9 bases between. This CDR3 comprises 14 residues. The CDR3 region has the DNA TGTGCCAGCAGCTTATCCACTCGGACCGGGGAGCTGTTTTTT. Translation gives CASSLSTRTGELFF. The variable domain in full, with the rest retrieved from reference TRBV11-3 and TRBJ2-2, is EAGVVQSPRYKIIEKKQPVAFWCNPISGHNTLYWYLQNLGQGPELLIRYENEEAVDDSQLPKDRFSAERLKGVDSTLKIQPAELGDSAVYLCASSLSTRTGELFFGEGSRLTVL.

This clonotype was seen once. The chain carries TRBV27 and TRBJ2-7; 14 bases are a match to TRBD2. Germline CDR1 reads MNHEY; CDR2 reads SMNVEV (reference sequence). The CDR3 has 16 amino acids. The junction had 5 bases not matched to a gene; V was cut back by 5 bases and J by 2 bases. The CDR3 reads CASSPGLAGGTYEQYF. CDR3 DNA sequence: TGTGCCAGCAGTCCCGGACTAGCGGGAGGAACCTACGAGCAGTACTTC.

The sample holds a few counts of this clonotype. This chain connects TRBV20-1 to TRBJ2-7; 10 positions agree with TRBD2. Germline values: CDR1 DFQATT, CDR2 SNEGSKA (reference sequence). There are 14 residues in the CDR3. V was pared by 6 bases and J by 0 bases, with 5 bases of the junction left unmatched. The CDR3 nucleotides read TGCAGTGCGGCACTAGCGGGGAGCTCCTACGAGCAGTACGTC. Translation gives CSAALAGSSYEQYV.

This clonotype has just a few counts. The chain carries TRBV6-6 and TRBJ2-7, with no clear D. Trimming stripped 7 bases from V and 3 bases from J, with 7 bases between. The CDR3 is 11 residues long. The germline V gene encodes CDR1 MNHNY and CDR2 SVGAGI (reference sequence). The CDR3 DNA follows: TGTGCCAGCACTCTAGGCTACGAGCAGTACTTC. It specifies CASTLGYEQYF.

V and J are TRBV27 and TRBJ2-2, with TRBD2 matching 11 bases. V lost 8 bases and J lost 1; bases outside the gene matches: 15. This CDR3 is built from 19 residues. CDR1 MNHEY and CDR2 SMNVEV come from the germline V gene (reference sequence). DNA for the CDR3: TGTGCCAGCCCGGGACCTTTAGCGGGAGGGCTACGGAACACCGGGGAGCTGTTTTTT. Its protein is CASPGPLAGGLRNTGELFF.

This clonotype was recorded at least ten times. CDR3 in DNA: TGCGCCAGCAGCTTGGGCTCACTAAGCTCCTACAATGAGCAGTTCTTC. Amino acids: CASSLGSLSSYNEQFF. The V gene is TRBV5-1, the J gene TRBJ2-1, with D unresolved. The length of the CDR3 is 16 residues. CDR1 is SGHRS, CDR2 YFSETQ, per germline. Trimming shortened V by 0 bases and J by 0 bases, and 10 bases separated the two germline ends.

V is TRBV2 and J is TRBJ2-1, with D hard to call. The germline gives CDR1 SNHLY, CDR2 FYNNEI. The CDR3 spans 10 residues. V shed 8 bases and J shed 7 bases, with 6 bases lying between them. This CDR3 is CASLHNEQFF. The CDR3 DNA reads as TGTGCCAGCCTCCATAATGAGCAGTTCTTC. The variable domain in full, completed from reference TRBV2 and TRBJ2-1, reads EPEVTQTPSHQVTQMGQEVILRCVPISNHLYFYWYRQILGQKVEFLVSFYNNEISEKSEIFDDQFSVERPDGSNFTLKIRSTKLEDSAMYFCASLHNEQFFGPGTRLTVL.

This chain connects TRBV5-1 to TRBJ2-1; D is ambiguous. There are 13 residues in the CDR3. Trimming stripped 1 base from V and 6 bases from J, with 8 bases between. Germline V gene lookup returns CDR1 SGHRS and CDR2 YFSETQ. Here the CDR3 DNA reads TGCGCCAGCAGCTTGTGGGCAGTCAATGAGCAGTTCTTC. It translates to CASSLWAVNEQFF.

This clonotype was seen ten or more times. The V call is TRBV11-2, the J call TRBJ2-1, with 12 bases that match TRBD2. Germline CDR1 reads SGHAT; CDR2 reads FQNNGV. The CDR3 is 16 residues long. The V gene end was trimmed by 4 bases and the J gene end by 6 bases; junction bases not matched to a gene: 7. The CDR3 region is CASSSTSSGRANEQFF. The CDR3, as DNA: TGTGCCAGCAGCTCGACGTCTAGCGGGAGGGCCAATGAGCAGTTCTTC.

Only a few counts were recorded for this clonotype. The chain uses TRBV29-1 and TRBJ1-1; 9 bases map to TRBD1. The CDR3 is made up of 18 amino acids. The germline gives CDR1 SQVTM, CDR2 ANQGSEA. With 5 bases clipped from V and 1 base from J, the junction kept 17 bases outside the gene matches. The CDR3 DNA reads TGCAGCGTTTCGAGATCAAGGGGACAGGGTGGGGAGAACACTGAAGCTTTCTTT. Protein: CSVSRSRGQGGENTEAFF.

This clonotype was detected only once. This chain connects TRBV4-1 to TRBJ2-1, with D maybe TRBD1 (6 bases). V shed 1 base and J shed 8 bases, with 15 bases lying between them. Germline assignment: CDR1 MGHRA and CDR2 YSYEKL. This CDR3 contains 15 residues. CDR3 protein: CASSQALQGLDEQFF. The CDR3 region has the DNA TGCGCCAGCAGCCAAGCCCTACAGGGTTTGGATGAGCAGTTCTTC.

The V gene is TRBV5-1, the J gene TRBJ2-3; tentatively, D is TRBD1 or TRBD2 (5 bases each). The CDR3 is 15 amino acids. Germline CDR1 is SGHRS and CDR2 is YFSETQ. The V and J ends lost 2 bases and 2 bases respectively, with 12 bases between them. This CDR3 reads CASSFTGANTDTQYF. CDR3 DNA sequence: TGCGCCAGCAGCTTCACCGGGGCCAACACAGATACGCAGTATTTT.

The genes are TRBV24-1 and TRBJ2-3; 8 bases are a match to TRBD1. CDR3 length: 15 amino acids. Per germline, CDR1 KGHDR and CDR2 SFDVKD. The J segment lost 5 bases and the V segment lost 8 bases, leaving 11 bases of the junction unmatched. CDR3 amino acids: CATIDSQGGVDTQYF. CDR3 in DNA: TGTGCCACCATAGACTCACAGGGGGGAGTAGATACGCAGTATTTT.

This clonotype was detected ten times or more. The J gene is TRBJ1-4, the V gene TRBV11-2; D unclear. V lost 0 bases and J lost 3, with 11 bases in between. The germline V gene has CDR1 SGHAT and CDR2 FQNNGV. CDR3 length equals 16 residues. CDR3 amino acids: CASSLDRRRSNEKLFF. CDR3 DNA: TGTGCCAGCAGCTTAGATCGCAGGCGCTCTAATGAAAAACTGTTTTTT.

This clonotype has a count of ten or more. The CDR3 DNA reads TGTGCCAGCAGCGTCAGGGTGAACACTGAAGCTTTCTTT. Encoded protein: CASSVRVNTEAFF. This chain links TRBV9 with TRBJ1-1; perhaps TRBD1 as D (5 bases). Germline CDR1 SGDLS, CDR2 YYNGEE. This CDR3 region has 13 residues. V was trimmed by 2 bases and J by 0 bases, leaving 5 bases between them.

This rearrangement joins TRBV14 to TRBJ2-5; 9 positions agree with TRBD2. This CDR3 is built from 15 residues. V lost 2 bases and J lost 3; bases outside the gene matches: 4. CDR1 is SGHDN and CDR2 is FVKESK in the germline V gene. The DNA for the CDR3 is TGTGCCAGCAGCCAATTAGCGGGAGTGAAAGAGACCCAGTACTTC. Its translation: CASSQLAGVKETQYF.

The V gene is TRBV3-1, the J gene TRBJ2-1; D may be TRBD1 or TRBD2 (5 bases each). V was pared by 8 bases and J by 9 bases, with 17 bases between. Germline CDR1 is LGHDT and CDR2 is YNNKEL (reference sequence). The CDR3 has 13 amino acids. This CDR3 is CASGDGLRGEQFF. The CDR3 DNA is TGTGCCAGCGGGGACGGACTGAGGGGTGAGCAGTTCTTC.

The sample holds a few counts of this clonotype. In nucleotides, the CDR3 is TGCAGTGCTGGGGGGACAGGGGGCTTGTCTAGCACAGATACGCAGTATTTT. Translating gives CSAGGTGGLSSTDTQYF. The rearrangement uses TRBV20-1 and TRBJ2-3, with 12 bases lining up with TRBD1. The junction had 9 bases not matched to a gene; V was cut back by 5 bases and J by 0 bases. The germline V gene has CDR1 DFQATT and CDR2 SNEGSKA (reference sequence). The length of the CDR3 is 17 residues.

Concerning this clonotype: The germline gene is not matched at one end of the junction; a read error may be the cause. The V call is TRBV7-9, the J call TRBJ2-2; D gene unclear. The CDR3 spans 11 residues. Germline CDR1 SEHNR, CDR2 FQNEAQ (reference sequence). CDR3: CSSSFPGELFF. CDR3 coding DNA: TGTTCCAGCAGCTTCCCCGGGGAGCTGTTTTTT.

The table lists this clonotype with a few counts. The genes are TRBV9 and TRBJ2-2, with 12 bases identical to TRBD1. CDR3 size: 20 residues. J was trimmed by 1 base and V by 2 bases; bases with no gene match: 12. The germline V gene encodes CDR1 SGDLS and CDR2 YYNGEE. CDR3 residues: CASSVLSGQGASGNTGELFF. The CDR3 region has the DNA TGTGCCAGCAGCGTCTTATCGGGACAGGGGGCGTCAGGGAACACCGGGGAGCTGTTTTTT.

J is TRBJ1-1 and V is TRBV10-2; TRBD1 aligns across 7 bases. The CDR3 runs 13 residues. In germline, CDR1 is WSHSY, CDR2 SAAADI. Losses at the gene ends were 4 bases for V and 6 bases for J; bases not matched to a gene: 5. The DNA of the CDR3 is TGCGCCAGCAGTGGCCAGGGGGTCGCTGAAGCTTTCTTT. Translation: CASSGQGVAEAFF.

This clonotype was detected only a few times. This rearrangement joins TRBV7-6 to TRBJ2-7, with 7 bases matching TRBD1. CDR1 and CDR2 (germline): SGHVS, FNYEAQ. CDR3 size: 15 residues. Unmatched junction bases numbered 10, after V lost 5 bases and J lost 3 bases. The CDR3 spells CASSPRATGNYEQYV. CDR3 DNA sequence: TGTGCCAGCAGCCCCCGGGCGACAGGGAACTACGAGCAGTACGTC.